One sample yielded the 10 T cell receptor beta chains listed below, sequenced in a study of cytomegalovirus exposure and HLA in healthy donors. 60 Vbeta and 13 Jbeta primers were used in PCR. Only in-frame clones appear in the TCRdb table, and some are missing; sequencing was by immunoSEQ multiplex PCR. Altogether around 150,000 clones are present, over 70% being singletons, with the ten largest covering 2.5% to 3%. The sample taken for sequencing was PBMCs. The receptors derive from a woman between 50 and 59 years old in good health and CMV-seropositive.

The genes are TRBV5-4 and TRBJ2-7, with 8 bases fitting TRBD2. Germline loops: CDR1 SGHNT, CDR2 YYREEE (reference sequence). Trimming cost V 4 bases and J 4 bases; bases outside gene matches: 7. The CDR3 has 14 residues. The CDR3 DNA sequence: TGTGCCAGCAGCCCCACGGGGGGGGCTTACGAGCAGTACTTC. Its translation is CASSPTGGAYEQYF.

The chain links TRBV5-8 to TRBJ1-2; 7 nucleotides line up with TRBD1. J lost 5 bases, V lost 5 bases, and 3 bases had no gene match. The germline gives CDR1 SGHTS, CDR2 YDEGEE. The CDR3 has 12 residues. In DNA form, the CDR3 reads TGTGCCAGCAGACAGGGGATATATGGCTACACCTTC. It specifies CASRQGIYGYTF.

This chain links TRBV19 with TRBJ2-5; D gene uncertain. Germline lookup yields CDR1 LNHDA and CDR2 SQIVND (reference sequence). V was trimmed by 3 bases and J by 7 bases, leaving 12 bases between them. This CDR3 is built from 13 residues. Here the CDR3 DNA reads TGTGCCAGTAGTATTAACGTCCCAGGGACCCAGTACTTC. It yields the protein CASSINVPGTQYF.

V gene TRBV10-2 combines with J gene TRBJ2-3; D uncertain. V was shortened by 0 bases and J by 14 bases, with 15 bases between the two germline ends. CDR3 size: 13 residues. Germline-derived CDR1 and CDR2 are WSHSY and SAAADI. CDR3 coding DNA: TGCGCCAGCAGTGAGTCGATAGCCTATACGTTGTATTTT. As protein: CASSESIAYTLYF.

The J gene is TRBJ2-1, the V gene TRBV5-1, with D possibly TRBD1 on 6 matching bases. The CDR3 is 15 amino acids. Germline V gene lookup returns CDR1 SGHRS and CDR2 YFSETQ. V lost 5 bases to trimming and J lost 1 base, with 13 bases between them. This CDR3 reads CASRSVGGSYNEQFF. The CDR3 nucleotides read TGCGCCAGCAGGAGCGTAGGGGGTTCCTACAATGAGCAGTTCTTC.

This clone was seen a single time. V usage is TRBV2 and J usage is TRBJ2-7, with D perhaps matching TRBD1 (7 bases). This CDR3 is 13 amino acids long. V lost 2 bases to trimming and J lost 5 bases, with 10 bases between them. The germline CDR1 and CDR2 sequences are SNHLY and FYNNEI. The CDR3 DNA reads TGTGCCAGCAGTGAACAGGGGGAGGACGAGCAGTACTTC. Its translation is CASSEQGEDEQYF.

The CDR3 DNA sequence: TGTGCCAGCAGTCTAGCGGGGGGGCCTTCGAATGAGCAGTTCTTC. This codes for CASSLAGGPSNEQFF. This rearrangement joins TRBV5-4 to TRBJ2-1; 12 bases align to TRBD2. The CDR3 is 15 residues long. The germline V gene has CDR1 SGHNT and CDR2 YYREEE (reference sequence). Trimming took 5 bases from V and 7 from J; bases not matched to a gene: 7.

V usage is TRBV28 and J usage is TRBJ1-1, with D possibly TRBD1 on 5 matching bases. In germline, CDR1 is MDHEN, CDR2 SYDVKM. The CDR3 has 15 amino acids. The V and J ends lost 4 bases and 1 base respectively, with 13 bases between them. The CDR3 DNA sequence: TGTGCCAGCAGTTCAGGGTTTGTAACGAACACTGAAGCTTTCTTT. This codes for CASSSGFVTNTEAFF.

V and J are TRBV29-1 and TRBJ1-4; D gene unclear. Germline CDR1 reads SQVTM; CDR2 reads ANQGSEA. Between the trimmed V and J ends, which lost 3 bases and 8 bases, there was a span of 7 bases. This CDR3 spans 11 amino acids. As DNA, the CDR3 is TGCAGCGTTGAGGCCCAGGAAAAACTGTTTTTT. It is translated as CSVEAQEKLFF.

The chain has TRBV2 and TRBJ1-1, with 9 bases matching TRBD1. The junction had 9 bases not matched to a gene; V was cut back by 7 bases and J by 3 bases. Germline V gene lookup returns CDR1 SNHLY and CDR2 FYNNEI. The CDR3 length is 15 residues. The CDR3 sequence: CASMWYRGQDTEAFF. As DNA, the CDR3 is TGTGCCAGCATGTGGTACAGGGGGCAGGACACTGAAGCTTTCTTT.